This record concerns one T cell receptor beta chain sequence. Germline V gene data show CDR1 as MNHEY and CDR2 as SVGAGI. This CDR3 comprises 14 residues. V trimming: 4 bases; J trimming: 6 bases; junction bases outside the gene matches: 5. The data belong to a study of CD8 T cell repertoires and HIV-1 epitope variants. At the level of the study: Separate wells received one of Twenty-five Gag or Nef variant peptides. Enriched T cells were co-cultured with equal numbers of autologous T cell-negative antigen-presenting cells. An approximately 10-day culture received IL-2, IL-7 and IL-15 on days 3 and 7.

Assay used: immunoSEQ multiplex PCR; TCRdb lists only in-frame clones, some missing. The sample holds approximately 90,000 clones, roughly four fifths seen once. The sequence derives from a male donor with HIV. The sample taken for sequencing was uncultured baseline CD8+ T cells from peripheral blood mononuclear cells (PBMCs). The chain uses TRBV6-5 and TRBJ2-1, with 8 bases aligning to TRBD1. The CDR3 nucleotides read TGTGCCAGCAGTTCCGGTACAGGGGGCAATGAGCAGTTCTTC. It encodes CASSSGTGGNEQFF.